This TCR beta chain was identified in a study of graft-versus-host responses after intestinal transplantation. Only in-frame clones appear in the TCRdb table, and some are missing; sequencing was by immunoSEQ multiplex PCR. This sample has some 39,000 clones, with approximately 93% found just once. The germline gives CDR1 SGHDT, CDR2 YYEEEE. The CDR3 runs to 16 residues. The V and J ends lost 3 bases and 5 bases, in that order; junction bases with no gene match: 6. This sequence was found in a human patient who received an intestinal transplant, so some T cells may come from the graft donor. Sequencing was performed on PBMCs, taken around 730 days after intestinal transplantation. J is TRBJ2-5 and V is TRBV5-6, with 14 bases fitting TRBD2. The CDR3 spells CASSWGTSGSRETQYF. The CDR3 nucleotides are TGTGCCAGCAGCTGGGGGACTAGCGGGAGTCGGGAGACCCAGTACTTC.